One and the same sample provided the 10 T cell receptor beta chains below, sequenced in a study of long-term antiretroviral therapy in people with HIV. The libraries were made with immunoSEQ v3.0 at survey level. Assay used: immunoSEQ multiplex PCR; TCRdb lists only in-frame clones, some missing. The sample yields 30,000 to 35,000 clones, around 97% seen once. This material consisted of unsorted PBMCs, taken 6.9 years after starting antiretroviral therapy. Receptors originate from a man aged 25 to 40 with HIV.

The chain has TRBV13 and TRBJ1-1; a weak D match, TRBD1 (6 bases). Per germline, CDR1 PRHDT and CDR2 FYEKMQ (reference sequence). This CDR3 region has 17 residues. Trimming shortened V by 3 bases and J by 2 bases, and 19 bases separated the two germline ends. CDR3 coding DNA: TGTGCCAGCAGCTTGGGCTCTCGGACAGCGTTAAACACTGAAGCTTTCTTT. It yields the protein CASSLGSRTALNTEAFF. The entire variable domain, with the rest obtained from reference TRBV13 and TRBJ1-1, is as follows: AAGVIQSPRHLIKEKRETATLKCYPIPRHDTVYWYQQGPGQDPQFLISFYEKMQSDKGSIPDRFSAQQFSDYHSELNMSSLELGDSALYFCASSLGSRTALNTEAFFGQGTRLTVV.

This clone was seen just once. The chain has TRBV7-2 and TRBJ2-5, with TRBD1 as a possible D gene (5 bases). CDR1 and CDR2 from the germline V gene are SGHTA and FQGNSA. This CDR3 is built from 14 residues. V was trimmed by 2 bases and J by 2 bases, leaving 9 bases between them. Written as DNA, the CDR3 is TGTGCCAGCAGCTTAAAATCAGGGCAAGAGACCCAGTACTTC. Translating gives CASSLKSGQETQYF.

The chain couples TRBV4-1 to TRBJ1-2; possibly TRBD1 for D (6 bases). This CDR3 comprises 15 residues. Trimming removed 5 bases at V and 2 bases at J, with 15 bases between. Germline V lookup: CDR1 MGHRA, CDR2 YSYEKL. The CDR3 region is CASSERGTINYGYTF. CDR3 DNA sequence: TGCGCCAGCAGCGAGAGGGGGACGATCAACTATGGCTACACCTTC.

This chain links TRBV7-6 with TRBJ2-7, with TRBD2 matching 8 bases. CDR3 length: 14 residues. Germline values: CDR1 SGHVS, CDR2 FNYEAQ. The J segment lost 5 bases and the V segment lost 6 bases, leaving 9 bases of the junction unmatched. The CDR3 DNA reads TGTGCCAGCAGTCCCGGGGGGGGGAGCCACGAGCAGTACTTC. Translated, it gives CASSPGGGSHEQYF.

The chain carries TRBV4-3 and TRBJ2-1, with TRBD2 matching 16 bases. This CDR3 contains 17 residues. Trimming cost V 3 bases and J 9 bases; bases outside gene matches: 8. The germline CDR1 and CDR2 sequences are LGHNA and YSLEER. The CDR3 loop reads CASSQRGLAGGPGEQFF. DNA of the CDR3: TGCGCCAGCAGCCAGAGGGGACTAGCGGGAGGGCCGGGTGAGCAGTTCTTC.

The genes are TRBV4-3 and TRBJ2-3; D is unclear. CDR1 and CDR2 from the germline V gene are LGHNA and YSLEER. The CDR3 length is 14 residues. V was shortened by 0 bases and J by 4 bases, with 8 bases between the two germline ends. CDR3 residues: CASSQDGFPDTQYF. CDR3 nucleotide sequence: TGCGCCAGCAGCCAAGATGGGTTCCCAGATACGCAGTATTTT.

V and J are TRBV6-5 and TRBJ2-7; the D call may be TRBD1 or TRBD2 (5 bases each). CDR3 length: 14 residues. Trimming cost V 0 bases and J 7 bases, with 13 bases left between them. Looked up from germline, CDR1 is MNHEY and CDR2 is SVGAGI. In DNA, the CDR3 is TGTGCCAGCAGTTACTCGAGAGGGGTCGGGGAGCAGTACTTC. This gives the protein CASSYSRGVGEQYF.

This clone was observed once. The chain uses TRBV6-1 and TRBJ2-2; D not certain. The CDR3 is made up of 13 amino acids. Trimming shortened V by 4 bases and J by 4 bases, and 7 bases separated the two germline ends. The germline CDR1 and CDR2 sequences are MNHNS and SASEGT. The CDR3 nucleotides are TGTGCCAGCAGTGTGGGATTCACCGGGGAGCTGTTTTTT. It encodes CASSVGFTGELFF.

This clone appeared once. The CDR3 loop is CASSWRGGARSNEQFF. CDR3 bases: TGTGCCAGTAGTTGGCGGGGGGGCGCGAGGAGCAATGAGCAGTTCTTC. V usage is TRBV19 and J usage is TRBJ2-1, with TRBD2 identical over 9 bases. CDR1 and CDR2 (germline): LNHDA, SQIVND (reference sequence). CDR3 length equals 16 residues. Trimming cost V 5 bases and J 6 bases; bases outside gene matches: 11.

This chain's CDR3 is CASSKGRTTDTQYF. The CDR3 DNA is TGCGCCAGCAGCAAGGGGAGAACGACAGATACGCAGTATTTT. The J gene is TRBJ2-3, the V gene TRBV5-1; the D gene could be TRBD1 or TRBD2 (5 bases each). The CDR3 runs to 14 residues. Looked up from germline, CDR1 is SGHRS and CDR2 is YFSETQ. The germline V and J ends were trimmed by 4 bases and 3 bases, with 12 bases remaining between them.